A single TCR beta chain is shown here with its context. Its cognate antigen is unknown. The data were taken from a study of T cell responses to AZD1222 COVID-19 vaccine. Regarding the study as a whole: Baseline seropositives among AZD1222 recipients totaled only 5 to 7.

Sequencing used immunoSEQ multiplex PCR; TCRdb keeps in-frame clones, though not all of them. The sample includes some 170,000 clones, 85% to 95% of them seen just once. Germline loops: CDR1 LGHDT, CDR2 YNNKEL (reference sequence). This CDR3 comprises 14 residues. Trimming removed 1 base from V and 3 bases from J; junction bases left unmatched: 1. The sample consisted of peripheral blood, taken on day 0 of AZD1222 vaccination. The source is an adult in good health. V usage is TRBV3-1 (or the pseudogene TRBV3-2) and J usage is TRBJ1-1; 8 positions match TRBD1. The CDR3 loop is CASSQGTGYTEAFF. CDR3 sequence (DNA): TGTGCCAGCAGCCAAGGGACAGGGTACACTGAAGCTTTCTTT.